This TCR beta chain is from a study of blood T cell repertoires in COVID-19. The protocol was immunoSEQ multiplex PCR, while the TCRdb copy is restricted to in-frame clones and leaves out a portion. The table includes some 670,000 clones, about 87% detected once. Germline-derived CDR1 and CDR2 are MNHEY and SVGEGT. Between the trimmed V and J ends, which lost 2 bases and 1 base, there was a span of 18 bases. The CDR3 is 18 residues long. The receptor was derived from a woman under 30 with acute or convalescent COVID-19. The chain is built from TRBV6-2 or TRBV6-3 and TRBJ1-3; D might be TRBD1 (5 bases). Specimen: peripheral blood. CDR3 bases: TGTGCCAGCAGTTACCGGCGTTCTGGCGGGGGATCTGGAAACACCATATATTTT. Translated, it gives CASSYRRSGGGSGNTIYF.